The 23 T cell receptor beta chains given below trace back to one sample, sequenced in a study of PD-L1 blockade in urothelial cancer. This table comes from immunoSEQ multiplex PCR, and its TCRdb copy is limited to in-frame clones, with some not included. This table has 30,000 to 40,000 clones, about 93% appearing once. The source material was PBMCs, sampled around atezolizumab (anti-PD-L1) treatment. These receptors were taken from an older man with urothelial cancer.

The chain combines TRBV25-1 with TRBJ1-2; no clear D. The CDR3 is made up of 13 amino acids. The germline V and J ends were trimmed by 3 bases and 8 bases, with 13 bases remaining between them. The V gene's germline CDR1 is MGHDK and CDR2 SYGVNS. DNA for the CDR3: TGTGCCAGCAGTGACCCCAGGATCTTCGGCTACACCTTC. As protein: CASSDPRIFGYTF.

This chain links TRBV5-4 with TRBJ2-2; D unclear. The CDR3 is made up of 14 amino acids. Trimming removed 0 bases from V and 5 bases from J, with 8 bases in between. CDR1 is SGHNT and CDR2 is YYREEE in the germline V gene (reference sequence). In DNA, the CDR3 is TGTGCCAGCAGCTTGGAGAGAGCGACCGGGGAGCTGTTTTTT. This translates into CASSLERATGELFF.

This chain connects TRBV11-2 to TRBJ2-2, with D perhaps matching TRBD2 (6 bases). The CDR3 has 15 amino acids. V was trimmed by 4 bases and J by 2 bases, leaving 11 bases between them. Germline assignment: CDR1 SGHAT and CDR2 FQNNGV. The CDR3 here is CASSSGLYNTGELFF. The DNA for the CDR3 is TGTGCCAGCAGCTCCGGACTATATAACACCGGGGAGCTGTTTTTT.

CDR3 nucleotide sequence: TGTGCCAGCAGCTACTGGACAGGGAGTAAGGCCGGGGAGCTGTTTTTT. Translated: CASSYWTGSKAGELFF. This chain links TRBV7-9 with TRBJ2-2, with TRBD1 identical over 8 bases. CDR1 and CDR2 (germline): SEHNR, FQNEAQ (reference sequence). The CDR3 extends over 16 amino acids. The ends lost 4 bases at V and 6 bases at J; junction bases unmatched: 10.

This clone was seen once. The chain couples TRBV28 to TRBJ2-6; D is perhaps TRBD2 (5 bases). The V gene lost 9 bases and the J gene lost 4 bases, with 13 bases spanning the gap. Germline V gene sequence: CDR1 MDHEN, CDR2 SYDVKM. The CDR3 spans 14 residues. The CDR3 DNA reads TGTGCCAGTACTGAGGGTGCGGGGGCCAACGTCCTGACTTTC. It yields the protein CASTEGAGANVLTF.

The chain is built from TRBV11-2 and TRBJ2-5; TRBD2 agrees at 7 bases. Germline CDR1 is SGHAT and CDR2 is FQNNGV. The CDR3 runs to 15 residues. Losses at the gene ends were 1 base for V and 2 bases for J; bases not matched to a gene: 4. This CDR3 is CASSLGSGRQETQYF. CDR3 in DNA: TGTGCCAGCAGCTTAGGATCCGGGAGGCAAGAGACCCAGTACTTC.

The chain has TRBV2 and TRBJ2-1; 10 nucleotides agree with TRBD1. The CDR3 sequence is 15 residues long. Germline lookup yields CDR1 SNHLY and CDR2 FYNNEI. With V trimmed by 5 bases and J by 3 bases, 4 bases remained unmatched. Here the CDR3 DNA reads TGTGCCAGCAGTCCCGGGACAGGGGTCTACAATGAGCAGTTCTTC. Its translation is CASSPGTGVYNEQFF.

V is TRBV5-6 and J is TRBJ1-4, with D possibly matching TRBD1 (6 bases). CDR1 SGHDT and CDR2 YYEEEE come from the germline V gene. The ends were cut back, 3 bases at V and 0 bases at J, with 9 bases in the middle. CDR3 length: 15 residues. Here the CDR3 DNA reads TGTGCCAGCAGCTGGACAGCTTCAACTAATGAAAAACTGTTTTTT. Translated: CASSWTASTNEKLFF.

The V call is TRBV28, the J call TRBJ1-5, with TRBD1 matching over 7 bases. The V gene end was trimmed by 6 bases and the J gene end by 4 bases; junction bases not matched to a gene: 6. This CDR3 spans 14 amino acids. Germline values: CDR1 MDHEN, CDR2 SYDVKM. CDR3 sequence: CASREGAGNQPQHF. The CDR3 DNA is TGTGCCAGCAGGGAGGGGGCGGGTAATCAGCCCCAGCATTTT.

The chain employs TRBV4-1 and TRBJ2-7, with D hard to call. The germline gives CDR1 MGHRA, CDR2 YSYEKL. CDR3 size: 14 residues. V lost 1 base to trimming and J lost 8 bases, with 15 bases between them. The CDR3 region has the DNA TGCGCCAGCAGCCAAGTGATAGATGGGCCCAAGCAGTACTTC. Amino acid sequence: CASSQVIDGPKQYF.

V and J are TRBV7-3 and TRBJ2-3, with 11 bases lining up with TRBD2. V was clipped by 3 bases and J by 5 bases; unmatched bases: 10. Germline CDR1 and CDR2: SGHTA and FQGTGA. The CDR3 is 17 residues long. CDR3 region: CASSLGLAGGRGDTQYF. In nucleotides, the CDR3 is TGTGCCAGCAGCTTGGGGCTAGCGGGAGGCCGCGGAGATACGCAGTATTTT.

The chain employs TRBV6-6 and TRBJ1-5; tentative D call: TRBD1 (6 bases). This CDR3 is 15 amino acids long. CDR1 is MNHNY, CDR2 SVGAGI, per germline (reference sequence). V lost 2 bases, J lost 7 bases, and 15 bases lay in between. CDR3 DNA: TGTGCCAGCAGTTACGATCCTCAGGGGATACAGCCCCAGCATTTT. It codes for CASSYDPQGIQPQHF.

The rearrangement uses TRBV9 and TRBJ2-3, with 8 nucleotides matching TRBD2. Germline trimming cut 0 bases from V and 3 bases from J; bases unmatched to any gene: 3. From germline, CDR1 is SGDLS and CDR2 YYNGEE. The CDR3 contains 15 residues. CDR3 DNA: TGTGCCAGCAGCGTAGGGAGCGGGAGAACAGATACGCAGTATTTT. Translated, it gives CASSVGSGRTDTQYF.

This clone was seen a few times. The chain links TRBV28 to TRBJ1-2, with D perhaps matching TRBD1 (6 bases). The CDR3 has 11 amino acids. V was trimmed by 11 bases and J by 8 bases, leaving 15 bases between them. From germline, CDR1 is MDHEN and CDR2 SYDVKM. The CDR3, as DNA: TGTGCCGGTGGGGGCGCGATGGGCTACACCTTC. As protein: CAGGGAMGYTF.

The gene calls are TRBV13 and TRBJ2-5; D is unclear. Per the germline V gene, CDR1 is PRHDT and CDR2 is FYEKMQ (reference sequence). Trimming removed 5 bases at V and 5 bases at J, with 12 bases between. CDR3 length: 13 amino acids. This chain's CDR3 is CASSVRSGETQYF. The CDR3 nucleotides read TGTGCCAGCAGCGTCCGGTCGGGTGAGACCCAGTACTTC.

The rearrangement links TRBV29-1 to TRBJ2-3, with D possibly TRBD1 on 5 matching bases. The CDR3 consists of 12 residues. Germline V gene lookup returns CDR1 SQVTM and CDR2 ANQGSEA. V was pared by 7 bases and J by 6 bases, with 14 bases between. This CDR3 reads CSAGLSGDTQYF. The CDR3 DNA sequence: TGCAGCGCGGGCCTCTCAGGGGATACGCAGTATTTT.

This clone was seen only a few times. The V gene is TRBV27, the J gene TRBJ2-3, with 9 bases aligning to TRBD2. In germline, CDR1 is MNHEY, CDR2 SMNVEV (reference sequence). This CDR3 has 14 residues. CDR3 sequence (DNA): TGTTTGAGCGGGGCTAGCGGGGGCACAGATACGCAGTATTTT. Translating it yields CLSGASGGTDTQYF.

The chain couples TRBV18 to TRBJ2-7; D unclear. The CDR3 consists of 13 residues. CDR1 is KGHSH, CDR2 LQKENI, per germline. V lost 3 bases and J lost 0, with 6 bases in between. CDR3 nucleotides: TGTGCCAGCTCACCGGCAGGCTCCTACGAGCAGTACTTC. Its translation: CASSPAGSYEQYF.

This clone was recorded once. CDR3: CASSQELGPSGRSEETQYF. CDR3 sequence (DNA): TGCGCCAGCAGCCAAGAATTGGGACCTAGCGGGAGGAGTGAAGAGACCCAGTACTTC. This chain uses TRBV4-1 with TRBJ2-5, with TRBD2 identical over 11 bases. Germline CDR1 and CDR2: MGHRA and YSYEKL. This CDR3 contains 19 residues. Losses at the gene ends were 0 bases for V and 3 bases for J; bases not matched to a gene: 12.

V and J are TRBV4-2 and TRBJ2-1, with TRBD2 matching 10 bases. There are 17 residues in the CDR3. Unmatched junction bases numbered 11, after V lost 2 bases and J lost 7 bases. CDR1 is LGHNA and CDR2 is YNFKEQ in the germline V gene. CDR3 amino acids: CASSQLPTSGMGNEQFF. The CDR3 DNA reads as TGTGCCAGCAGCCAACTTCCTACTAGCGGGATGGGAAATGAGCAGTTCTTC.

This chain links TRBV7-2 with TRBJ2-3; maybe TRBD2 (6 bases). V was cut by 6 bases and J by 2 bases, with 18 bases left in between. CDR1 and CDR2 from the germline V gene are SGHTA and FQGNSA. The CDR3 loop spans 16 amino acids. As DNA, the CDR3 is TGTGCCAGCAGGACCGATACTAGCCGATCCACAGATACGCAGTATTTT. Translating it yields CASRTDTSRSTDTQYF.

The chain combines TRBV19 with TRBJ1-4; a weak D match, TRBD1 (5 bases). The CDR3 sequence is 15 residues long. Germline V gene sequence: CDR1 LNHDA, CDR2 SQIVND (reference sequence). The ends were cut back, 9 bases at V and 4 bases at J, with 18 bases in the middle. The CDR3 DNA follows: TGTGCCAGCCAGGAACCGGGACTTCATAATGAAAAACTGTTTTTT. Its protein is CASQEPGLHNEKLFF. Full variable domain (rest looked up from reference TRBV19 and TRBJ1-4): DGGITQSPKYLFRKEGQNVTLSCEQNLNHDAMYWYRQDPGQGLRLIYYSQIVNDFQKGDIAEGYSVSREKKESFPLTVTSAQKNPTAFYLCASQEPGLHNEKLFFGSGTQLSVL.

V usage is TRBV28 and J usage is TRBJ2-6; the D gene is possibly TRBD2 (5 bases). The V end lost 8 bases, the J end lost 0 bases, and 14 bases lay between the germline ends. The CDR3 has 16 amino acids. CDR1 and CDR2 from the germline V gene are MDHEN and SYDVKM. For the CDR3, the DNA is TGTGCCAGCTGGTCTTTGGGGAGCTCTGGGGCCAACGTCCTGACTTTC. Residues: CASWSLGSSGANVLTF. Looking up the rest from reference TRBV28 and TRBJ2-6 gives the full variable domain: DVKVTQSSRYLVKRTGEKVFLECVQDMDHENMFWYRQDPGLGLRLIYFSYDVKMKEKGDIPEGYSVSREKKERFSLILESASTNQTSMYLCASWSLGSSGANVLTFGAGSRLTVL.